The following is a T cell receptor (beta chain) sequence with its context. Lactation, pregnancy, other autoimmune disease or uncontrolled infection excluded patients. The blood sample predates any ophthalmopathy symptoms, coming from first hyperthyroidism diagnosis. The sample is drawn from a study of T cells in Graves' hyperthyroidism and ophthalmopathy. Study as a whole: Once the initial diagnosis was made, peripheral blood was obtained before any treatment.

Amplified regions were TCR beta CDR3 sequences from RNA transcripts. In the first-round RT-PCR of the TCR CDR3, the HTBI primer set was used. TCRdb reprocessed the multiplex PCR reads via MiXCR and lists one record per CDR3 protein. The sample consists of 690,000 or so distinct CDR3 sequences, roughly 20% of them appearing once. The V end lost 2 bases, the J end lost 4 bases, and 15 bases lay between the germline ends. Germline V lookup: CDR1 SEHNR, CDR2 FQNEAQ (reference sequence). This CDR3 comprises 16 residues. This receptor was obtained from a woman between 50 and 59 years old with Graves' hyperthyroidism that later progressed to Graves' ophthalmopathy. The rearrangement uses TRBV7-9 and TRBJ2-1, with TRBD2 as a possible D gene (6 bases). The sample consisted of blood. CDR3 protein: CASSLLLGRGYNEQFF. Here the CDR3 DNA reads TGTGCCAGCAGCTTACTGTTGGGGCGGGGTTACAATGAGCAGTTCTTC.